A selection of T cell receptor beta chains follows, all from one sample in a study of blood T cells in healthy people across ages. TCRdb called the 5' RACE reads again in MiXCR, with one record for every CDR3 protein. The sample gives hundreds of thousands of distinct CDR3 sequences, 52% of which show up once; approximately 15% is in the top ten. Sequencing was carried out using blood. Receptor source: an elderly woman in good health. The conserved cysteine and the conserved F or W are not part of the CDR3 here. D genes are given only for firm matches. Only some rows state a clone size, as once, few, many or a class for expanded clones.

>TRBJ1-2|once|TRBV18|NA
ASSPPGTTNYGYT
>TRBJ1-2|NA|TRBV7-9|NA
ASSRLTGVKGYT
>TRBJ2-1|NA|TRBV20-1|TRBD2
SARVPGLDNEQF
>TRBJ2-1|few|TRBV4-1|TRBD2
ASSQDQRGREQF
>TRBJ1-1|once|TRBV20-1|NA
SASVFPPNTEAF
>TRBJ2-1|once|TRBV7-8|TRBD2
ASSGTSGLSEQF
>TRBJ2-7|many|TRBV28|NA
ASTSAGGRRYEQY
>TRBJ2-3|NA|TRBV18|NA
ASANLGDTQY
>TRBJ2-1|many|TRBV12-3/TRBV12-4|NA
ASRRIEYNEQF
>TRBJ1-2|many|TRBV27|NA
ASSLTFQGNYGYT
>NA|NA|TRBV6-5|NA
ASSFGAGETQY
>TRBJ2-1|NA|TRBV5-1|TRBD2
ASSLRRGGSNEQF
>TRBJ1-4|many|TRBV12-3/TRBV12-4|NA
ASRGRTAEKLF
>TRBJ2-3|many|TRBV7-6|NA
ASSPLARITDTQY
>TRBJ1-2|once|TRBV2|TRBD1
ASTLSRTGDRYGYT
>TRBJ2-2|NA|TRBV29-1|NA
SARYFFRGTGELF
>TRBJ2-1|NA|TRBV19|TRBD1
ATGTAAGTEQF
>TRBJ2-7|few|TRBV11-2|NA
ASSLSPTDAYEQY
>TRBJ2-3|few|TRBV27|TRBD2
ASSLSKGGSTDTQY
>TRBJ2-2|NA|TRBV29-1|TRBD1
SVQRTGNTGELI
>TRBJ1-3|NA|TRBV4-2|NA
ASSQDQGRTGNTIY
>TRBJ2-6|NA|TRBV10-3|TRBD1
AISVGTALSAGANVLT
>TRBJ2-2|NA|TRBV30|NA
AWRYSPPGLRSGELF
>TRBJ2-3|NA|TRBV4-2|NA
ASSQDFDTPRDTQY